Presented here are 21 T cell receptor beta chains from one specimen sequenced in a study of shared clonotypes between healthy human individuals. Libraries were prepared by immunoSEQ multiplex PCR; TCRdb keeps only in-frame clonotypes and omits some of them. Of fewer than 700,000 clones in the sample, around three quarters were seen once. Specimen: PBMCs. These receptors all come from a woman aged 40-49 years in good health. Some clones in this sample may be carry-over from other donors' samples.

This clone occurred many times. This chain connects TRBV2 to TRBJ2-2; 8 bases line up with TRBD1. The CDR3 totals 17 residues. CDR1 and CDR2 from the germline V gene are SNHLY and FYNNEI. V was clipped by 9 bases and J by 7 bases; unmatched bases: 19. This chain's CDR3 is CASTSGTGVLSGGELFF. The DNA for the CDR3 is TGTGCCAGTACTTCCGGGACAGGTGTCCTTAGTGGCGGGGAGCTGTTTTTT.

The chain employs TRBV6-1 and TRBJ2-7; unclear D gene. The V end lost 6 bases, the J end lost 3 bases, and 6 bases lay between the germline ends. Germline CDR1 MNHNS, CDR2 SASEGT. CDR3 length equals 11 residues. The CDR3 DNA reads as TGTGCCAGCAGAAGACACTACGAGCAGTACTTC. It encodes CASRRHYEQYF.

The chain has TRBV4-1 and TRBJ2-7, with D unresolved. Germline V gives CDR1 MGHRA, CDR2 YSYEKL. Trimming stripped 0 bases from V and 3 bases from J, with 9 bases between. The CDR3 has 14 residues. CDR3 protein: CASSQDTRDYEQYF. The CDR3 DNA sequence: TGCGCCAGCAGCCAAGACACCAGAGACTACGAGCAGTACTTC.

There are a few counts of this clone. Other DNA sequences from this sample encode an identical CDR3 as well. This rearrangement joins TRBV7-2 to TRBJ2-7; TRBD2 aligns across 11 bases. Per germline, CDR1 SGHTA and CDR2 FQGNSA. The CDR3 has 15 amino acids. J gave up 3 bases and V 0 bases, and 1 base lay outside the gene matches. CDR3 loop: CASSLAGLADYEQYF. The CDR3 nucleotides are TGTGCCAGCAGCTTAGCGGGACTAGCGGACTACGAGCAGTACTTC.

This clone has ten or more counts. This chain links TRBV29-1 with TRBJ2-1, with 8 nucleotides matching TRBD2. V shed 2 bases and J 3 bases; nucleotides not matched to a gene: 6. Per germline, CDR1 SQVTM and CDR2 ANQGSEA. The CDR3 has 15 amino acids. The CDR3 is CSVESGTRVYNEQFF. CDR3 bases: TGCAGCGTTGAAAGCGGGACTAGAGTCTACAATGAGCAGTTCTTC.

Details on this clone: At one of its ends the junction is not consistent with the germline gene, which may arise from a read error. This rearrangement joins TRBV10-2 to TRBJ2-6, with D hard to call. Germline V lookup: CDR1 WSHSY, CDR2 SAAADI. CDR3 length: 15 amino acids. The CDR3, as DNA: TGTGCCAGCAGCTGGGCCGACTCTGGGGCCAACGTCCTGACTTTC. This encodes CASSWADSGANVLTF.

This clone was counted only a few times. The CDR3 loop is CASSSDNTDTQYF. CDR3 sequence (DNA): TGTGCCAGCAGTTCGGACAACACAGATACGCAGTATTTT. The chain uses TRBV27 and TRBJ2-3; possible D gene TRBD1, 5 bases. Germline V gives CDR1 MNHEY, CDR2 SMNVEV (reference sequence). The CDR3 runs 13 residues. The V gene lost 4 bases and the J gene lost 2 bases, with 7 bases spanning the gap.

Turning to this clone: An end of the junction does not agree with germline; a read error may underlie this. The chain combines TRBV28 with TRBJ1-1; perhaps TRBD1 as D (5 bases). The CDR3 contains 14 residues. The germline CDR1 and CDR2 sequences are MDHEN and SYDVKM. CDR3 DNA: TGTGCCAGCAGTTTATTCACAGGAAACACTGAAGCTTCCTTT. Translating gives CASSLFTGNTEASF.

V is TRBV28 and J is TRBJ1-2, with D perhaps TRBD1 (6 bases). The CDR3 runs to 14 residues. The V gene's germline CDR1 is MDHEN and CDR2 SYDVKM. Trimming took 2 bases from V and 8 from J, leaving 15 bases between them. The CDR3 spells CASSLGGGAGGYTF. CDR3 DNA sequence: TGTGCCAGCAGTTTAGGTGGGGGCGCTGGGGGCTACACCTTC.

The chain employs TRBV6-6 and TRBJ2-7; no firm D call. The CDR3 has 16 amino acids. Germline lookup yields CDR1 MNHNY and CDR2 SVGAGI (reference sequence). Trimming cost V 0 bases and J 2 bases, with 14 bases left between them. The CDR3 nucleotides read TGTGCCAGCAGTTACTCGTATTTGGGAACAACCTACGAGCAGTACTTC. It codes for CASSYSYLGTTYEQYF.

This clone has a count of ten or more. V usage is TRBV10-3 and J usage is TRBJ1-1; D call uncertain. CDR1 ENHRY and CDR2 SYGVKD come from the germline V gene. CDR3 length: 15 amino acids. V lost 0 bases to trimming and J lost 4 bases, with 12 bases between them. The CDR3 region is CAISESSFAATEAFF. The CDR3 DNA reads as TGTGCCATCAGTGAGTCGAGTTTCGCCGCCACTGAAGCTTTCTTT.

A remark on this clone: A far larger clone is only one base removed, so a read error is likely. The V call is TRBV11-1, the J call TRBJ2-2, with D unclear. Germline loops: CDR1 SGHAT, CDR2 FQDESV (reference sequence). This CDR3 spans 15 amino acids. Trimming shortened V by 9 bases and J by 10 bases, and 24 bases separated the two germline ends. The CDR3 DNA follows: TGTGCCAGACTTCGTCCTCCGGTTCGCGCCGTGGAGCTGTTTTTT. This codes for CARLRPPVRAVELFF.

This clone was seen a handful of times. The gene calls are TRBV7-2 and TRBJ1-1; D is undetermined. Germline values: CDR1 SGHTA, CDR2 FQGNSA. The CDR3 length is 14 residues. With 1 base removed from V and 1 base from J, the gap between germline ends came to 7 bases. CDR3 residues: CASSLVWQNTEAFF. The CDR3 bases are TGTGCCAGCAGCTTAGTTTGGCAGAACACTGAAGCTTTCTTT.

V usage is TRBV2 and J usage is TRBJ1-4; no clear D gene. This CDR3 spans 12 amino acids. V lost 11 bases, J lost 4 bases, and 11 bases lay in between. The germline gives CDR1 SNHLY, CDR2 FYNNEI. The CDR3 nucleotides are TGTGCCTCCCAGGTTTATAATGAAAAACTGTTTTTT. This encodes CASQVYNEKLFF.

The chain links TRBV4-3 to TRBJ1-1; D gene uncertain. The CDR3 consists of 13 residues. V lost 5 bases, J lost 5 bases, and 12 bases lay in between. Germline CDR1 is LGHNA and CDR2 is YSLEER. The CDR3 bases are TGCGCCAGCAGCTACGGACGGAGGACTGAAGCTTTCTTT. Translation: CASSYGRRTEAFF.

The V and J genes are TRBV5-1 and TRBJ1-1; 8 bases line up with TRBD1. Germline CDR1 and CDR2: SGHRS and YFSETQ. After removal of 6 bases from V and 1 base from J, the junction contained 5 bases not matched to a gene. This CDR3 region has 14 residues. The CDR3 region is CASTQGASNTEAFF. CDR3 nucleotide sequence: TGCGCCAGCACTCAGGGGGCTTCGAACACTGAAGCTTTCTTT.

V and J are TRBV18 and TRBJ1-2, with D perhaps TRBD1 (5 bases). This CDR3 comprises 15 residues. Trimming pared 3 bases from V and 4 bases from J, leaving 15 bases between. The germline V gene has CDR1 KGHSH and CDR2 LQKENI. This CDR3 reads CASSPDGDGAYGYTF. CDR3 coding DNA: TGTGCCAGCTCACCGGACGGGGACGGAGCCTATGGCTACACCTTC.

The table lists this clone with a count of one. The chain joins TRBV4-3 to TRBJ1-5; no firm D call. Germline lookup yields CDR1 LGHNA and CDR2 YSLEER. The CDR3 runs 13 residues. The V gene lost 1 base and the J gene lost 6 bases, with 7 bases spanning the gap. The CDR3 nucleotides are TGCGCCAGCAGCCAAGTATCGGGTCAGCCCCAGCATTTT. This codes for CASSQVSGQPQHF.

The V and J genes are TRBV19 and TRBJ1-5; 7 positions match TRBD1. Trimming removed 5 bases from V and 7 bases from J; junction bases left unmatched: 14. This CDR3 comprises 16 residues. Per germline, CDR1 LNHDA and CDR2 SQIVND (reference sequence). CDR3 in amino acids: CASSQNQGGLGQPQHF. The DNA of the CDR3 is TGTGCCAGTAGTCAGAATCAGGGGGGTCTCGGACAGCCCCAGCATTTT.

There are a few counts of this clone. The rearrangement joins TRBV7-9 to TRBJ1-3; D uncertain. Germline assignment: CDR1 SEHNR and CDR2 FQNEAQ (reference sequence). CDR3 length: 16 residues. Trimming stripped 3 bases from V and 0 bases from J, with 12 bases between. CDR3 nucleotide sequence: TGTGCCAGCAGCTTGGGCCCCATCGGCTCTGGAAACACCATATATTTT. Translated: CASSLGPIGSGNTIYF. The full variable domain, rest sourced from reference TRBV7-9 and TRBJ1-3, is DTGVSQNPRHKITKRGQNVTFRCDPISEHNRLYWYRQTLGQGPEFLTYFQNEAQLEKSRLLSDRFSAERPKGSFSTLEIQRTEQGDSAMYLCASSLGPIGSGNTIYFGEGSWLTVV.

This chain links TRBV30 with TRBJ2-1; D ambiguous. The CDR3 totals 15 residues. Trimming removed 1 base at V and 5 bases at J, with 15 bases between. The germline CDR1 and CDR2 sequences are GTSNPN and SVGIG (reference sequence). The CDR3 loop reads CAWSDTLPLNNEQFF. The CDR3 region has the DNA TGTGCCTGGAGTGACACCCTTCCCCTCAACAATGAGCAGTTCTTC.